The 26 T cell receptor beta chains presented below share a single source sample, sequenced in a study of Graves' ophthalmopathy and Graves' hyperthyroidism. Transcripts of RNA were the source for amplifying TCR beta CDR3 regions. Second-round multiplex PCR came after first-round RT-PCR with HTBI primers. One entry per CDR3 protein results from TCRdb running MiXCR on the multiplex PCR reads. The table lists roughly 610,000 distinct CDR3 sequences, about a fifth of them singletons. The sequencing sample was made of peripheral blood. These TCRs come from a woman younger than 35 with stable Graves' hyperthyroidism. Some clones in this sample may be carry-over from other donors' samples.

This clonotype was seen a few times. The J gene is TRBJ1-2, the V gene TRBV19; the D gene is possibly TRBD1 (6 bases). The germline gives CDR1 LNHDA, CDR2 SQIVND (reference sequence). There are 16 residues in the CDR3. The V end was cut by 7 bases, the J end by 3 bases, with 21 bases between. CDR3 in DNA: TGTGCCAGTACCCGGACGGGGGGCGCTTCCGACTATGGCTACACCTTC. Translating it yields CASTRTGGASDYGYTF.

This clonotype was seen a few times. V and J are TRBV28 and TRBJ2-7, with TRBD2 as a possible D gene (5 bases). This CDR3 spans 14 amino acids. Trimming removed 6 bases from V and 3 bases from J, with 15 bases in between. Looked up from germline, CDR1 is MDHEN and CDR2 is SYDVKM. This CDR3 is CASSSDGLNYEQYF. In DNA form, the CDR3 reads TGTGCCAGCAGCTCTGACGGACTTAACTACGAGCAGTACTTC.

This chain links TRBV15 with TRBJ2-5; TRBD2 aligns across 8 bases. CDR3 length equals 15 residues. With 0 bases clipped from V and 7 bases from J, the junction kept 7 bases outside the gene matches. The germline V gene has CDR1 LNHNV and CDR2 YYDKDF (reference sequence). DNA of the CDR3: TGTGCCACCAGCAGAGATCGGGGGGGCCCTGGGACCCAGTACTTC. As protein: CATSRDRGGPGTQYF. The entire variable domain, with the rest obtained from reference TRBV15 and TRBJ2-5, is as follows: DAMVIQNPRYQVTQFGKPVTLSCSQTLNHNVMYWYQQKSSQAPKLLFHYYDKDFNNEADTPDNFQSRRPNTSFCFLDIRSPGLGDTAMYLCATSRDRGGPGTQYFGPGTRLLVL.

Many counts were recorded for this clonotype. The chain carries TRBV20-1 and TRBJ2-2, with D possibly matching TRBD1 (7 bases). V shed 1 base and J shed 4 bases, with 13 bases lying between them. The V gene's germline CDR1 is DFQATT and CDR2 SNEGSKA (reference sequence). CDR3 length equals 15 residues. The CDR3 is CSARVPGGGTGELFF. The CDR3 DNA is TGCAGTGCTAGAGTCCCAGGGGGAGGCACCGGGGAGCTGTTTTTT.

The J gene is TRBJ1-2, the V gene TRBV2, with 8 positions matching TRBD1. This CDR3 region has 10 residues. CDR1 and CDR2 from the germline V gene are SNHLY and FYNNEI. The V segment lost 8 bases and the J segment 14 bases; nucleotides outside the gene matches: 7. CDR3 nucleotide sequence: TGTGCCAGCCGTGGACAGGGTGAGACCTTC. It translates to CASRGQGETF. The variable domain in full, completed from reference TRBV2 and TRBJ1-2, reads EPEVTQTPSHQVTQMGQEVILRCVPISNHLYFYWYRQILGQKVEFLVSFYNNEISEKSEIFDDQFSVERPDGSNFTLKIRSTKLEDSAMYFCASRGQGETFGSGTRLTVV.

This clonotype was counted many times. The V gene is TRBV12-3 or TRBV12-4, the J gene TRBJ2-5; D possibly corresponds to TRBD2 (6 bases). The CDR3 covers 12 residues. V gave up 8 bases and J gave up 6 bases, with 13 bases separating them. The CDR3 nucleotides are TGTGCCAGCCGCGCGGGGTCGCAGACCCAGTACTTC. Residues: CASRAGSQTQYF.

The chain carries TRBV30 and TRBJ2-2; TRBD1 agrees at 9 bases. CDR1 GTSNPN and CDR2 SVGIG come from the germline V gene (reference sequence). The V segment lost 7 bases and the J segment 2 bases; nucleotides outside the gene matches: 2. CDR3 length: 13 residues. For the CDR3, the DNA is TGTGCCTTGGGACAGGGAAACACCGGGGAGCTGTTTTTT. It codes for CALGQGNTGELFF.

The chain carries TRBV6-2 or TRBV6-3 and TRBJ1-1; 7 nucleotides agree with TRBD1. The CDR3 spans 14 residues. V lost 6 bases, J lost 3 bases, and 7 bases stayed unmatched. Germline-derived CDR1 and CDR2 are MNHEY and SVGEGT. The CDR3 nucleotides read TGTGCCAGCAGAACCGACAGGGAGGACACTGAAGCTTTCTTT. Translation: CASRTDREDTEAFF.

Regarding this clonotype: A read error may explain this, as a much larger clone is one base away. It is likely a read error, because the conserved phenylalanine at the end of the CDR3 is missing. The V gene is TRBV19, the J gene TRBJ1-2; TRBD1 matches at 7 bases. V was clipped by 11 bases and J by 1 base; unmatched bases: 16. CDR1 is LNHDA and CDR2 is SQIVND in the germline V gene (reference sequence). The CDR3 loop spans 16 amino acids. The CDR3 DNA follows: TGTGCCTGCACCTCCGGGACAGACCCTATTAACTATGGCTACACCGTC. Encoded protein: CACTSGTDPINYGYTV.

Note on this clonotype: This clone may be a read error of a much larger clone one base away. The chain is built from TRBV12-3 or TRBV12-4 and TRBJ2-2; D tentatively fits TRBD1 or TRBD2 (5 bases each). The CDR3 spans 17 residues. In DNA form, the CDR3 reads TGTGCCAGCAGTTTGTTCGGGGCAGCCGAAGACACCGGGGAGCTGTGTTTT. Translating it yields CASSLFGAAEDTGELCF.

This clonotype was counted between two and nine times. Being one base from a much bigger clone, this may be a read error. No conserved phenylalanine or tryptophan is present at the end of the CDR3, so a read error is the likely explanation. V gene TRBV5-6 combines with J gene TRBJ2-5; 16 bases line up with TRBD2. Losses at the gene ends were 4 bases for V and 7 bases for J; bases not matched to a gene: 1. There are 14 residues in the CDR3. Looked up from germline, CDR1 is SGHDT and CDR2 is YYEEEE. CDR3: CASSGTSGRGTQYL. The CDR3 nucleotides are TGTGCCAGCAGCGGGACTAGCGGGAGGGGGACCCAGTACCTC.

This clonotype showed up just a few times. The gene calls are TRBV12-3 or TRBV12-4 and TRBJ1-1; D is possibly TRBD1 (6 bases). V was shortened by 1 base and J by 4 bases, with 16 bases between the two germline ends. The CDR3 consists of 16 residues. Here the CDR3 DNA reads TGTGCCAGCAGTTTAGTGCTGGGGGCGACGACCACTGAAGCTTTCTTT. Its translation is CASSLVLGATTTEAFF.

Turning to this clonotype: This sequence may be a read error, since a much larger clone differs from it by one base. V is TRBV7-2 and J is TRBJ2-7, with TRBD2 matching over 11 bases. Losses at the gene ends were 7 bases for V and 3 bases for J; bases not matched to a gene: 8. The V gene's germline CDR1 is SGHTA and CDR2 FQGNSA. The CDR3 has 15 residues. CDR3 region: CASIPIAGGNYEQYF. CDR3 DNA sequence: TGTGCCAGCATCCCCATAGCGGGAGGGAACTACGAGCAGTACTTC.

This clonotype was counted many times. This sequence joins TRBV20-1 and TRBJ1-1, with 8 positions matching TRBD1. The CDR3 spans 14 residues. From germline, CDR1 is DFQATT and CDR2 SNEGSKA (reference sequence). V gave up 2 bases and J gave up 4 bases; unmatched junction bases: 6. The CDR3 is CSARPFTGGTEAFF. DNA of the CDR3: TGCAGTGCTAGACCATTTACAGGGGGCACTGAAGCTTTCTTT.

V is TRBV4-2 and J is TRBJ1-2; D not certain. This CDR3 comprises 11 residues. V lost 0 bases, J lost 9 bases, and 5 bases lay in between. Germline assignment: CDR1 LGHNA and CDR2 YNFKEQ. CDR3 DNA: TGTGCCAGCAGCCAAGACAAAAGCTACACCTTC. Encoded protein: CASSQDKSYTF.

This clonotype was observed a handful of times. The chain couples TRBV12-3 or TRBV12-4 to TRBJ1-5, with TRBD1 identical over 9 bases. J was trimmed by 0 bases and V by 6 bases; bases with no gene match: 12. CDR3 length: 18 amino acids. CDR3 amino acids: CASSGPDRGRDSNQPQHF. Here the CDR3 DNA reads TGTGCCAGCAGCGGACCGGACAGGGGCAGGGATAGCAATCAGCCCCAGCATTTT.

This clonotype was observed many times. The CDR3, as DNA: TGTGCCTGGAGTTTACAGATGGAGGAGACCCAGTACTTC. Translated: CAWSLQMEETQYF. V and J are TRBV30 and TRBJ2-5; D ambiguous. CDR3 length equals 13 residues. Germline V gene lookup returns CDR1 GTSNPN and CDR2 SVGIG (reference sequence). The V gene lost 2 bases and the J gene lost 5 bases, with 12 bases spanning the gap.

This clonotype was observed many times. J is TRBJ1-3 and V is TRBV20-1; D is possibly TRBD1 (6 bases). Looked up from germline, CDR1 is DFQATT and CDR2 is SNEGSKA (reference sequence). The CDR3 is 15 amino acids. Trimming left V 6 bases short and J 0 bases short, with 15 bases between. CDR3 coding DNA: TGCAGTGCAAAGAGGACAGCCAACTCTGGAAACACCATATATTTT. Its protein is CSAKRTANSGNTIYF.

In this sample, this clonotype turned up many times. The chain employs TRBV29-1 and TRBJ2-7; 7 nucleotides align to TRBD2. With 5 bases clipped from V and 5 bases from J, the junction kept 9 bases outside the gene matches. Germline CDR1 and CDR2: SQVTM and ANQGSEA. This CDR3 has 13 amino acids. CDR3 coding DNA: TGCAGCGTTTGGGGGGGGGAAGGTGACGAGCAGTACTTC. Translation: CSVWGGEGDEQYF.

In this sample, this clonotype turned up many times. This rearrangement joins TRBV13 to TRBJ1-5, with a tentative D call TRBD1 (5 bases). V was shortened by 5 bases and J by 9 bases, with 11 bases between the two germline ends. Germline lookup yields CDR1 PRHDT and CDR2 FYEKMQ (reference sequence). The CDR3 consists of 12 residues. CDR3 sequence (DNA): TGTGCCAGCAGCAATGGGAGGGGGCCCCAGCATTTT. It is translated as CASSNGRGPQHF.

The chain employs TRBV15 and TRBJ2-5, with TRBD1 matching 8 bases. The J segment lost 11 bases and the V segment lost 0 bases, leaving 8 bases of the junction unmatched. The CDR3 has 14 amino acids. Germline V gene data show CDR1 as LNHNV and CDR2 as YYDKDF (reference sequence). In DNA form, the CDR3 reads TGTGCCACCAGCAGAGATCTCCCGGACAGGGAGCAGTACTTC. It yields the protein CATSRDLPDREQYF.

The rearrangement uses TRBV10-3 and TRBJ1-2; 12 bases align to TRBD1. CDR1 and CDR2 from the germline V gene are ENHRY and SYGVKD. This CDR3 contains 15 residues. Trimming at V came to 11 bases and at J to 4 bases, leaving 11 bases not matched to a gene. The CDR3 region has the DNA TGTGCCTCTTCGGGACAGGGGGCGTCTTTCTATGGCTACACCTTC. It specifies CASSGQGASFYGYTF.

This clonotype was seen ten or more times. The CDR3 sequence: CASSLGQGPCEQYF. The CDR3 DNA reads TGTGCCAGCAGTTTGGGACAGGGGCCCTGCGAGCAGTACTTC. The chain joins TRBV12-3 or TRBV12-4 to TRBJ2-7, with TRBD1 identical over 10 bases. There are 14 residues in the CDR3. Trimming cost V 3 bases and J 6 bases; bases outside gene matches: 5.

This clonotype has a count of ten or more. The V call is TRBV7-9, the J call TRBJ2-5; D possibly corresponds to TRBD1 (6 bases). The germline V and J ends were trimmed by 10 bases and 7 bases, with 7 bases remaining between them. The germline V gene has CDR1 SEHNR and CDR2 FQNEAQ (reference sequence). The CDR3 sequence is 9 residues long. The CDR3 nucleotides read TGTGCCATAGGGGGGACCCAGTACTTC. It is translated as CAIGGTQYF. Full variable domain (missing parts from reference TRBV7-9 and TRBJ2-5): DTGVSQNPRHKITKRGQNVTFRCDPISEHNRLYWYRQTLGQGPEFLTYFQNEAQLEKSRLLSDRFSAERPKGSFSTLEIQRTEQGDSAMYLCAIGGTQYFGPGTRLLVL.

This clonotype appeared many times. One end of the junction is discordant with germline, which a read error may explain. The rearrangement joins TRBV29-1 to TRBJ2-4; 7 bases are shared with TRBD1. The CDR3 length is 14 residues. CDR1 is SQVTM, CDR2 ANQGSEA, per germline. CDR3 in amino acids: CSVEAGTAKNIQYF. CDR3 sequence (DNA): TGCAGCGTCGAAGCCGGGACAGCGAAAAACATTCAGTACTTC.

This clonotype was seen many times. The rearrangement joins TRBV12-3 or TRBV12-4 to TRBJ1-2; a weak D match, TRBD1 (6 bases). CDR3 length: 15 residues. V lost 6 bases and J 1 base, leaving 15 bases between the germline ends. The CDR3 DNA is TGTGCCAGCAGCCCCGGGACACGGTTTAACTATGGCTACACCTTC. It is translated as CASSPGTRFNYGYTF.